This is a list of T cell receptor beta chains from one sample in a study of cytomegalovirus exposure and HLA in healthy donors. TCRdb keeps only in-frame clones here, not all; method: immunoSEQ multiplex PCR. The specimen's table records under 200,000 clones. Sequencing was done on a sample of PBMCs. The receptor source for this set is a man aged 25-45 years in good health and CMV-seronegative. The CDR3 runs from the conserved cysteine through the conserved F or W. The D gene is left open where the match is weak.

TRBJ1-2,TRBV4-2,TRBD1,TGTGCCAGCAGCCAGCGACAGGGGGCCGGTGGCTACACCTTC,CASSQRQGAGGYTF
TRBJ1-1,TRBV19,TRBD1,TGTGCCAGTAGTATAGTAGGGGGCGACACTGAAGCTTTCTTT,CASSIVGGDTEAFF
TRBJ1-2,TRBV5-1,TRBD1,TGCGCCAGCGGACCTACGGGACAGGGGGCTAGTGGCTACACCTTC,CASGPTGQGASGYTF
TRBJ1-2,TRBV25-1,NA,TGTGCCAGCAGTGAAGAGAGCCTTAAGTCTGGCTACACCTTC,CASSEESLKSGYTF
TRBJ2-4,TRBV7-2,TRBD2,TGTGCCAGCAGCTACCGGCGGGAGGGGGATGACATTCAGTACTTC,CASSYRREGDDIQYF
TRBJ1-1,TRBV29-1,NA,TGCAGCGTTGCGAGGGAGGCTGAAGCTTTCTTT,CSVAREAEAFF
TRBJ2-1,TRBV6-5,TRBD1,TGTGCCAGCAGTTACCCCAGGGACAGGGGGCAAAATGAGCAGTTCTTC,CASSYPRDRGQNEQFF
TRBJ1-5,TRBV27,TRBD1,TGTGCCAGCTCGGGGACAGGGAGTGACCAGCCCCAGCATTTT,CASSGTGSDQPQHF
TRBJ2-7,TRBV19,NA,TGTGCCAGTAGCTCGGGTCAGGGTATCTACGAGCAGTACTTC,CASSSGQGIYEQYF
TRBJ2-7,TRBV6-5,NA,TGTGCCAGCAGTGTAGAGACAGGTGATTCCTACGAGCAGTACTTC,CASSVETGDSYEQYF
TRBJ2-1,TRBV19,NA,TGTGCCAGTAGCCCAGGGCGGTACAATGAGCAGTTCTTC,CASSPGRYNEQFF
TRBJ2-1,TRBV5-8,TRBD1,TGTGCCAGCAGCTCACAGGGGCTCGCCTACAATGAGCAGTTCTTC,CASSSQGLAYNEQFF
TRBJ1-2,TRBV19,TRBD1,TGTGCCAGTTCGACCCAAACCGGGACAGTCTATGGCTACACCTTC,CASSTQTGTVYGYTF
TRBJ2-3,TRBV9,TRBD2,TGTGCCAGCAGCCCCGGGGGGGGGACCTGGGGAGATACGCAGTATTTT,CASSPGGGTWGDTQYF
TRBJ2-7,TRBV28,NA,TGTGCCAGCAGTTTAACAGGCTACGAGCAGTACTTC,CASSLTGYEQYF
TRBJ2-2,TRBV29-1,TRBD1,TGCAGCTTTCGCCGAACAGGGGACGGGGAGCTGTTTTTT,CSFRRTGDGELFF
TRBJ1-1,TRBV27,TRBD1,TGTGCCAGCAGTTTTGGAGGGGGCCAGACTGAAGCTTTCTTT,CASSFGGGQTEAFF
TRBJ1-3,TRBV4-3,NA,TGCGCCAGCAGCCCAGCGGTCGGGGTAGGAAACACCATATATTTT,CASSPAVGVGNTIYF
TRBJ1-2,TRBV6-5,TRBD1,TGTGCCAGCGGTAGGGCAGGGGGGAAGAACTATGGCTACACCTTC,CASGRAGGKNYGYTF
TRBJ1-1,TRBV7-2,NA,TGTGCCAGCCGGCTCAGGGATGAAGCTTTCTTT,CASRLRDEAFF
TRBJ1-1,TRBV7-9,TRBD1,TGTGCCAGCAGCACACAGGGGATAAGGGACACTGAAGCTTTCTTT,CASSTQGIRDTEAFF
TRBJ1-3,TRBV7-3,NA,TGTGCCAGCAGCTCGTACGAGGGAAACACCATATATTTT,CASSSYEGNTIYF
TRBJ2-3,TRBV15,NA,TGTGCCACCAGCAGAGCCATGTTTGAGTCGAGGGGGACAGATACGCAGTATTTT,CATSRAMFESRGTDTQYF
TRBJ2-2,TRBV28,NA,TGTGCCAGCAGTTCCCCCCCAAGACGCAGGGTACCCCACACCGGGGAGCTGTTTTTT,CASSSPPRRRVPHTGELFF
TRBJ2-1,TRBV11-3,NA,TGTGCCAGCAGCTTTCAACGGGATGGCAATGAGCAGTTCTTC,CASSFQRDGNEQFF
TRBJ2-3,TRBV7-2,NA,TGTGCCAGCTCACGCTATTTCACAGATACGCAGTATTTT,CASSRYFTDTQYF
TRBJ2-2,TRBV29-1,TRBD1,TGCAGCGTTGATCCCGGACAGGGAAAAACCGGGGAGCTGTTTTTT,CSVDPGQGKTGELFF
TRBJ2-3,TRBV5-4,TRBD2,TGTGCCAGCAGCCAGGGACTAGCGGGAGGGCCTTCCACAGATACGCAGTATTTT,CASSQGLAGGPSTDTQYF
TRBJ1-2,TRBV11-2,NA,TGTGCCAGCAGCTACCGACGGGCTAACTATGGCTACACCTTC,CASSYRRANYGYTF
TRBJ2-1,TRBV6-5,TRBD2,TGTGCCAGCAGTGGACTAGCGGGAGTGAATGAGCAGTTCTTC,CASSGLAGVNEQFF
TRBJ2-1,TRBV7-8,TRBD2,TGTGCCAGCAGCTCTAGCGGGAGTTCATTCAACTCCTACAATGAGCAGTTCTTC,CASSSSGSSFNSYNEQFF
TRBJ2-1,TRBV4-1,TRBD2,TGCGCCAGCAGCCAAGATTGGAGCCCGGGACTAGTTTCCTACAATGAGCAGTTCTTC,CASSQDWSPGLVSYNEQFF
TRBJ1-1,TRBV15,NA,TGTGCCACCAGCAGAGATCCGGGAGGACTCAAAACTGAAGCTTTCTTT,CATSRDPGGLKTEAFF
TRBJ2-7,TRBV6-5,NA,TGTGCCAGCAGTTATGGTCTGAGCTACGAGCAGTACTTC,CASSYGLSYEQYF
TRBJ1-1,TRBV18,NA,TGTGCCAGCTCAGGGCCATCGAACACTGAAGCTTTCTTT,CASSGPSNTEAFF
TRBJ2-3,TRBV5-4,TRBD1,TGTGCCAGCAGCTTACAGGGGGCTGGCACAGATACGCAGTATTTT,CASSLQGAGTDTQYF
TRBJ2-4,TRBV4-2,NA,TGTGCCAGCAGCCAACAAACCGGGATAAAAAACATTCAGTACTTC,CASSQQTGIKNIQYF
TRBJ2-7,TRBV14,TRBD2,TGTGCCAGCAGCCAAGACCCGACGACTAGCGGGAAACCTTACGAGCAGTACTTC,CASSQDPTTSGKPYEQYF
TRBJ1-1,TRBV11-2,NA,TGTGCCAGCAGCCACGCCCGGAGCAGGGGTAACACTGAAGCTTTCTTT,CASSHARSRGNTEAFF
TRBJ1-5,TRBV6-6,NA,TGTGCCAGCAGTTACCCTACAGGGAACAATCAGCCCCAGCATTTT,CASSYPTGNNQPQHF
TRBJ2-3,TRBV29-1,NA,TGCAGCGTTGAGATGCAGGCAGATACGCAGTATTTT,CSVEMQADTQYF
TRBJ1-5,TRBV7-9,NA,TGTGCCAGCAGCTTAGGGGCCCTCGTGTCGAGCAATCAGCCCCAGCATTTT,CASSLGALVSSNQPQHF
TRBJ2-1,TRBV28,TRBD1,TGTGCCAGCAGCCGCCCAGGGCGACAGGGGCGATACAATGAGCAGTTCTTC,CASSRPGRQGRYNEQFF
TRBJ1-1,TRBV12-5,NA,TGTGCTAGTGGTTTTAGCACTGAAGCTTTCTTT,CASGFSTEAFF
TRBJ2-7,TRBV14,TRBD2,TGTGCCAGCAGCCTGGGGCCAGCGGGAGACTACGAGCAGTACTTC,CASSLGPAGDYEQYF
TRBJ1-4,TRBV11-2,NA,TGTGCCAGCAGCTCAACCGGGGGGGCGCGGGGTGAAAAACTGTTTTTT,CASSSTGGARGEKLFF
TRBJ2-3,TRBV11-3,NA,TGTGCCAGCAGCTTAGAGGCGGCCCTCCAAACAGATACGCAGTATTTT,CASSLEAALQTDTQYF
TRBJ2-7,TRBV27,NA,TGTGCCAGCAGCCTCTTTGCGGGGCTTTCCCAGGAGCAGTACTTC,CASSLFAGLSQEQYF
TRBJ2-7,TRBV18,NA,TGTGCCAGCTCACTCCGACAGGGGAGCGGGAACGAGCAGTACTTC,CASSLRQGSGNEQYF
TRBJ2-3,TRBV27,NA,TGTGCCAGCAGGACAGGGACTAGCACAGATACGCAGTATTTT,CASRTGTSTDTQYF
TRBJ1-3,TRBV5-1,NA,TGCGCCAGCAGCCCGGGGGTGGGAAACACCATATATTTT,CASSPGVGNTIYF
TRBJ2-7,TRBV2,NA,TGTGCGGGAGGCCTCACCTACGAGCAGTACTTC,CAGGLTYEQYF
TRBJ2-7,TRBV19,NA,TGTGCCAGTAGTATGGAGAACAGGGGGGGCGAGCAGTACTTC,CASSMENRGGEQYF
TRBJ2-1,TRBV11-1,TRBD1,TGTGCCAGCAGCTTATTTACAGGGGGCCTCTACAATGAGCAGTTCTTC,CASSLFTGGLYNEQFF